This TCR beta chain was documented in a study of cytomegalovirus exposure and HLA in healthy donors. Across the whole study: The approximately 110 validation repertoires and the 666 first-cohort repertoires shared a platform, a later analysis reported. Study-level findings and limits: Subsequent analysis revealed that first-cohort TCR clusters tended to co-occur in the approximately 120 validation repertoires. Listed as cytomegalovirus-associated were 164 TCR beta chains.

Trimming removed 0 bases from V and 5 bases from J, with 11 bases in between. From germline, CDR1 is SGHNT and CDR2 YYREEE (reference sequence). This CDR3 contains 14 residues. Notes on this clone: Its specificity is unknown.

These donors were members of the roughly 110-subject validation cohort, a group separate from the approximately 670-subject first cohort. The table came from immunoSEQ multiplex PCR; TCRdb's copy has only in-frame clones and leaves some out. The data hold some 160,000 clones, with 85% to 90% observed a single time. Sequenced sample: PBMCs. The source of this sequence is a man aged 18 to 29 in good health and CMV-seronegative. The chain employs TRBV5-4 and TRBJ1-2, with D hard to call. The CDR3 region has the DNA TGTGCCAGCAGCTTGGCAAAGACTGGGTATGGCTACACCTTC. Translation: CASSLAKTGYGYTF.